This T cell receptor beta chain emerged from a study of blood T cell repertoires in COVID-19. Whole-study context: From the United States, Italy and Spain came samples of acute and convalescent COVID-19.

The V gene's germline CDR1 is SGHRS and CDR2 YFSETQ. CDR3 length: 14 residues. V was pared by 1 base and J by 4 bases, with 6 bases between. Profiling relied on immunoSEQ multiplex PCR, and the TCRdb table lists in-frame clones only, not all of them. The sample holds approximately 300,000 clones; more than 85% are singletons and the top ten take less than 20%. The rearrangement links TRBV5-1 to TRBJ1-6; D is perhaps TRBD1 (5 bases). Material: PBMCs or T cells enriched from blood (not recorded which). This clonotype originated in a woman aged 25 to 39 who had recovered from COVID-19. As DNA, the CDR3 is TGCGCCAGCAGCTTGACAGGTTATAATTCACCCCTCCACTTT. Protein: CASSLTGYNSPLHF.